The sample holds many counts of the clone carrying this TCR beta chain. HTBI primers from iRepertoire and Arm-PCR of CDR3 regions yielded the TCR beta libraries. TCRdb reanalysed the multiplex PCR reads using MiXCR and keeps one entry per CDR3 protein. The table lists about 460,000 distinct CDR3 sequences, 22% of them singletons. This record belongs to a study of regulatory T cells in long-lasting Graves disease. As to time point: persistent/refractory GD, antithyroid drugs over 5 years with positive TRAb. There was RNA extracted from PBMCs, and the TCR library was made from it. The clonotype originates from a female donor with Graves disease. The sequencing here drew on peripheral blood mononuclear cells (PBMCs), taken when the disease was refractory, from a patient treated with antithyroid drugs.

CDR3 sequence reads: CASSTPDRATGAGELFF. CDR3 coding DNA: TGTGCCAGCAGTACCCCGGACAGGGCCACGGGGGCCGGGGAGCTGTTTTTT. This rearrangement joins TRBV27 to TRBJ2-2; 8 nucleotides line up with TRBD1. CDR1 and CDR2 from the germline V gene are MNHEY and SMNVEV (reference sequence). Unmatched junction bases numbered 14, after V lost 5 bases and J lost 6 bases. The CDR3 has 17 amino acids.